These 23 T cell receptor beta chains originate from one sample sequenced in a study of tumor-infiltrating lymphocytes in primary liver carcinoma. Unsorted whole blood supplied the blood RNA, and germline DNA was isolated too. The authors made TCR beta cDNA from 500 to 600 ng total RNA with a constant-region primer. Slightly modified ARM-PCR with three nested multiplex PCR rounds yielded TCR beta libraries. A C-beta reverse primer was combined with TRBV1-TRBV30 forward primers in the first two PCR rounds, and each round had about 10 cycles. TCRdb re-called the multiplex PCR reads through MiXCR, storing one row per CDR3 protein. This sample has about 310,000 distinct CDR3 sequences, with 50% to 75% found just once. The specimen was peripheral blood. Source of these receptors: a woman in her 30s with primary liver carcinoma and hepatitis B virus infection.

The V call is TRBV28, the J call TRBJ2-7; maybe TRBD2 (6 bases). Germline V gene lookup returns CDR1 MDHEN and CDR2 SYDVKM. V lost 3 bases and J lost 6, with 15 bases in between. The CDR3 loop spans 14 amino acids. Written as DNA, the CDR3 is TGTGCCAGCAGTTTCGGCGGGACGGATGGCGAGCAGTACTTC. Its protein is CASSFGGTDGEQYF.

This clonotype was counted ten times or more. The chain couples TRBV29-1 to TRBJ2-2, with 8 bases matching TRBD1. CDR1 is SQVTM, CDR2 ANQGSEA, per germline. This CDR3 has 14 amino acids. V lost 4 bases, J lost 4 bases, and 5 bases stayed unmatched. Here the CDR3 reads CSVGGQGATGELFF. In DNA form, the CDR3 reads TGCAGCGTTGGGGGGCAGGGGGCCACCGGGGAGCTGTTTTTT.

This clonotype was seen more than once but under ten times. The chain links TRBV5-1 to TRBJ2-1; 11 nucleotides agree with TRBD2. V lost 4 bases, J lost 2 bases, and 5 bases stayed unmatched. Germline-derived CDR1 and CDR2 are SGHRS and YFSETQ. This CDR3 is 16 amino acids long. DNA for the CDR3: TGCGCCAGCAGCCCTATAGCGGGAGGGCCCTACAATGAGCAGTTCTTC. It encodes CASSPIAGGPYNEQFF.

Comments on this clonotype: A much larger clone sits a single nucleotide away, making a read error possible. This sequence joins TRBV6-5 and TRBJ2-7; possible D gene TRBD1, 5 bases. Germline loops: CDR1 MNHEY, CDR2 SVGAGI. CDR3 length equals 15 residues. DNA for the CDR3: TGTGTCAGCAGTCAACAAGGGGCGCCCACCTACGAGCAGTACTTC. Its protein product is CVSSQQGAPTYEQYF.

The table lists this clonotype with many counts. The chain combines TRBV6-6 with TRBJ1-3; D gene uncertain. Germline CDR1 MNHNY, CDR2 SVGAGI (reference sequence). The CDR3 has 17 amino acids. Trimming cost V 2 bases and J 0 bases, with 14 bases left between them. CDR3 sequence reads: CASSYGSGPNSGNTIYF. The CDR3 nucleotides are TGTGCCAGCAGTTACGGGTCAGGCCCGAACTCTGGAAACACCATATATTTT.

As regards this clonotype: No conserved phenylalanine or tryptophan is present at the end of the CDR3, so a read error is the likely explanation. The CDR3 reads CASSWDRARTQYL. The DNA of the CDR3 is TGTGCCAGCAGCTGGGACAGAGCACGGACCCAGTACTTA. The rearrangement joins TRBV6-6 to TRBJ2-5, with 7 bases matching TRBD1. Germline-derived CDR1 and CDR2 are MNHNY and SVGAGI (reference sequence). V was pared by 6 bases and J by 7 bases, with 8 bases of the junction left unmatched. This CDR3 comprises 13 residues.

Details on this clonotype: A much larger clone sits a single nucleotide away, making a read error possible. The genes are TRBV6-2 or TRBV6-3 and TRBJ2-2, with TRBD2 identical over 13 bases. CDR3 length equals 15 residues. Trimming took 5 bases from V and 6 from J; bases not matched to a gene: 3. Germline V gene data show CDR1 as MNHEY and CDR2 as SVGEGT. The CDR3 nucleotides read TGTGCCAGCAGTCAAACTAGCGGGAGGGCCGGGGAGCTGTTTTTT. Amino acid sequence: CASSQTSGRAGELFF.

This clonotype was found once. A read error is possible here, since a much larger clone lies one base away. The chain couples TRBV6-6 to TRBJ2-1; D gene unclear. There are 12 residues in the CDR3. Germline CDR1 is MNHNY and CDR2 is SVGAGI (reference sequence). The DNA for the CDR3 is TGTGCCTGCAGTAAACAAACCAATGAGCAGTTCTTC. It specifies CACSKQTNEQFF.

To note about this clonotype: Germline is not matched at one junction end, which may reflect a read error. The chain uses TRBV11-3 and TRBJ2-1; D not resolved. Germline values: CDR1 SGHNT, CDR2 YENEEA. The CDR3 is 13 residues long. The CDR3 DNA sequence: TGTGCCATCAGCCCATTCAACAACAATGAGCAGTTCTTC. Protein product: CAISPFNNNEQFF.

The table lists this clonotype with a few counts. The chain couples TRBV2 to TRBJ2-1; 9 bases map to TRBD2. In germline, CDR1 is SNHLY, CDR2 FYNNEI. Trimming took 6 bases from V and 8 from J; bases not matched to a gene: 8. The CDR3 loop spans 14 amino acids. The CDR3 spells CASSPGTSFDEQFF. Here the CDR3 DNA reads TGTGCCAGCAGCCCCGGGACTAGCTTTGATGAGCAGTTCTTC.

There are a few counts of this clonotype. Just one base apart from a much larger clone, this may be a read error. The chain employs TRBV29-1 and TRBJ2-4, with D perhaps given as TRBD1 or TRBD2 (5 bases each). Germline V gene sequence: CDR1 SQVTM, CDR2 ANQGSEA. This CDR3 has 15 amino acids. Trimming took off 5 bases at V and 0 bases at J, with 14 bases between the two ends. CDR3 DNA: TGCAGCGTTTCGTTCGGGACGGTAGCCAAAAACATTCAGTACTTC. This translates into CSVSFGTVAKNIQYF.

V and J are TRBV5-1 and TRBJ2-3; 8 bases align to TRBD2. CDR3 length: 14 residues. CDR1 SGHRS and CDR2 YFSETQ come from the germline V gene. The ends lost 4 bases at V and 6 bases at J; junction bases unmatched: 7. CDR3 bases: TGCGCCAGCAGCGCAGGGACTAGTATGGATACGCAGTATTTT. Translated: CASSAGTSMDTQYF.

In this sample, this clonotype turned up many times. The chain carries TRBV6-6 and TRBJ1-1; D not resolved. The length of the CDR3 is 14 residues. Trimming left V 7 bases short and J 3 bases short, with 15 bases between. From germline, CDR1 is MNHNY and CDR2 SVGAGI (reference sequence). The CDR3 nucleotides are TGTGCCAGCATCCCCATTGGCTGGGACACTGAAGCTTTCTTT. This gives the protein CASIPIGWDTEAFF.

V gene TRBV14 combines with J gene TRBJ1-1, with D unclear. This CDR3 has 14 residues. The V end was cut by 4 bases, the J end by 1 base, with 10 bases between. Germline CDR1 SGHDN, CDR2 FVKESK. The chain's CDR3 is CASSRRGGNTEAFF. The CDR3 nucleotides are TGTGCCAGCAGCCGGCGGGGAGGGAACACTGAAGCTTTCTTT.

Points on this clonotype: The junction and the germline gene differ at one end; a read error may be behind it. The CDR3, as DNA: TGTACCAGCAGTTACGCTGGGGCGGGCTCATCCCTCCACTTT. Translation: CTSSYAGAGSSLHF. The chain uses TRBV6-5 and TRBJ1-6, with a weak D call TRBD1 (5 bases). From germline, CDR1 is MNHEY and CDR2 SVGAGI. The CDR3 totals 14 residues.

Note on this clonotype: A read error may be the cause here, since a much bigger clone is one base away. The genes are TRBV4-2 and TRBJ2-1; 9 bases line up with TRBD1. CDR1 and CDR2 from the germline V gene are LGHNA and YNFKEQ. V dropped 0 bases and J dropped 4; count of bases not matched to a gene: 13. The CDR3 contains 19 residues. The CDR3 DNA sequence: TGTGCCAGCAGCCAAGATTGGGTCGGGCGGACAGGGGTTTACAATGAGCAGTTCTTC. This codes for CASSQDWVGRTGVYNEQFF.

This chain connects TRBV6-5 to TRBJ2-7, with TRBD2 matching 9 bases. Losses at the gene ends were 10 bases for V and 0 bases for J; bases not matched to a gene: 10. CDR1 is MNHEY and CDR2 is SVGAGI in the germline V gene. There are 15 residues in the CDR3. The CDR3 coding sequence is TGTGCCACAAAACTGACTAGCGGCAGCTCCTACGAGCAGTACTTC. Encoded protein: CATKLTSGSSYEQYF.

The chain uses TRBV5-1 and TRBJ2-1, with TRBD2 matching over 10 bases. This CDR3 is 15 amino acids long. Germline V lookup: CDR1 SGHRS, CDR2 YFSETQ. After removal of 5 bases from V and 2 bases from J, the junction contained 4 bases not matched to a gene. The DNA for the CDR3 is TGCGCCAGCAGAGAAGCGGGAGGGGCCTACAATGAGCAGTTCTTC. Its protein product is CASREAGGAYNEQFF.

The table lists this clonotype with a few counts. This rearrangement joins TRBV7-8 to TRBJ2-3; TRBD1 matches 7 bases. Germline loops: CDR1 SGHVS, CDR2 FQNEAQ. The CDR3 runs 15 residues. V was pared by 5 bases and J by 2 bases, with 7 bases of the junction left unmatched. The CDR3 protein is CASSPRGYATDTQYF. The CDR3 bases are TGTGCCAGCAGCCCCAGGGGGTATGCCACAGATACGCAGTATTTT.

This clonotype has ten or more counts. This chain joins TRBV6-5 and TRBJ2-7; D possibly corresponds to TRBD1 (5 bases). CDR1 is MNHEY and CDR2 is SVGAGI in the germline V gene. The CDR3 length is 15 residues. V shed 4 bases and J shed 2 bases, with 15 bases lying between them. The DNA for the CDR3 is TGTGCCAGCAGTTCCGTTAGTAGGGGTACCTACGAGCAGTACTTC. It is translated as CASSSVSRGTYEQYF.

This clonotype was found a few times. This CDR3 reads CASSVGLNRGRDEQFF. In nucleotides, the CDR3 is TGTGCCAGCAGTGTAGGGCTGAACAGGGGGCGCGATGAGCAGTTCTTC. The chain links TRBV6-1 to TRBJ2-1, with 9 bases fitting TRBD1. Germline V gene data show CDR1 as MNHNS and CDR2 as SASEGT. There are 16 residues in the CDR3. V lost 4 bases, J lost 8 bases, and 12 bases stayed unmatched.

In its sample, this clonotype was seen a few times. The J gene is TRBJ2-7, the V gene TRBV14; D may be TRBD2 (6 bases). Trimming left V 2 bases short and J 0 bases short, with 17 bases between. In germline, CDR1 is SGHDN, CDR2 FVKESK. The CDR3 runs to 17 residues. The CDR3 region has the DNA TGTGCCAGCAGCCAACCAGCGGGCACGGTCCTCTCCTACGAGCAGTACTTC. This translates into CASSQPAGTVLSYEQYF.

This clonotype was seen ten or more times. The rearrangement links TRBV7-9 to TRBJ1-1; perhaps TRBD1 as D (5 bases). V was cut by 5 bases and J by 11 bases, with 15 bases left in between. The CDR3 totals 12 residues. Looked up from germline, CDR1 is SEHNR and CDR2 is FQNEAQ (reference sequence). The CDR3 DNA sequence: TGTGCCAGCAGCACAAGGGGAAGTGTTGCTTTCTTT. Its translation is CASSTRGSVAFF. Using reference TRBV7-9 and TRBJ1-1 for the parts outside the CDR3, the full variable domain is DTGVSQNPRHKITKRGQNVTFRCDPISEHNRLYWYRQTLGQGPEFLTYFQNEAQLEKSRLLSDRFSAERPKGSFSTLEIQRTEQGDSAMYLCASSTRGSVAFFGQGTRLTVV.